Listed below are T cell receptor beta chains from one sample, sequenced in a study of cytomegalovirus exposure and HLA in healthy donors. The table came from immunoSEQ multiplex PCR; TCRdb's copy has only in-frame clones and leaves some out. In the table there are roughly 140,000 clones, over 80% of which are singletons. The sample taken for sequencing was PBMCs. Receptor source: a male donor in good health and CMV-seronegative. Both conserved end residues are part of each CDR3. Fields, in order: clone size, J gene, V gene, D gene, CDR3 protein, CDR3 DNA. A D gene is named only where the DNA matches it firmly. Some rows mark clone size as missing; the rest say once, few, many or name a class of expanded clone.

NA	TRBJ2-5	TRBV7-9	TRBD1	CASSLALQGPRETQYF	TGTGCCAGCAGCTTAGCCCTACAGGGGCCGAGAGAGACCCAGTACTTC
NA	TRBJ2-1	TRBV7-3	NA	CASSLRSTYSYNEQFF	TGTGCCAGCAGCTTAAGGTCTACGTACTCCTACAATGAGCAGTTCTTC
NA	TRBJ1-2	TRBV5-1	NA	CASSSNQGTNYGYTF	TGCGCCAGCAGCTCTAATCAGGGGACTAACTATGGCTACACCTTC
NA	TRBJ2-7	TRBV6-4	TRBD2	CASSDGAGGPHEQYF	TGTGCCAGCAGTGACGGGGCGGGAGGGCCCCACGAGCAGTACTTC
NA	TRBJ2-7	TRBV10-3	TRBD1	CAIRPGQNFHEQYF	TGTGCCATCAGACCGGGACAGAACTTCCACGAGCAGTACTTC
NA	TRBJ2-3	TRBV19	NA	CAGSMSRGYLTDTQYF	TGTGCCGGTAGTATGTCGCGGGGTTACCTCACAGATACGCAGTATTTT
NA	TRBJ1-1	TRBV4-3	TRBD1	CASSQDMPPGGHTEAFF	TGCGCCAGCAGCCAAGATATGCCCCCAGGGGGCCACACTGAAGCTTTCTTT
NA	TRBJ2-7	TRBV5-1	TRBD1	CASSLTPGTVSYEQYF	TGCGCCAGCAGCTTAACCCCCGGGACAGTCTCCTACGAGCAGTACTTC
NA	TRBJ2-3	TRBV11-1	NA	CASREQSQDTQYF	TGTGCCAGCAGAGAACAGTCCCAAGATACGCAGTATTTT
NA	TRBJ2-7	TRBV7-2	TRBD2	CASSFGTSGGHPYEQYF	TGTGCCAGCAGCTTTGGGACTAGCGGGGGGCATCCCTACGAGCAGTACTTC
NA	TRBJ1-2	TRBV28	NA	CASSSDSYGYTF	TGTGCCAGCAGTTCGGACAGTTATGGCTACACCTTC
few	TRBJ2-1	TRBV30	TRBD1	CAWSVALTGGVNEQFF	TGTGCCTGGAGTGTAGCTCTGACAGGGGGGGTCAATGAGCAGTTCTTC
NA	TRBJ2-1	TRBV10-2	NA	CASSRSSYNEQFF	TGCGCCAGCAGCCGCAGCTCCTACAATGAGCAGTTCTTC
NA	TRBJ2-1	TRBV13	TRBD2	CASSLINMGTSRHNEQFF	TGTGCCAGCAGTCTGATCAACATGGGGACTAGTCGGCACAATGAGCAGTTCTTC
NA	TRBJ2-6	TRBV7-3	TRBD1	CASSSTGQGRAGANVLTF	TGTGCCAGCAGCTCGACCGGACAGGGGAGGGCTGGGGCCAACGTCCTGACTTTC
NA	TRBJ2-7	TRBV7-6	NA	CASSLGNLYSYEQYF	TGTGCCAGCAGCTTAGGAAACCTATACTCCTACGAGCAGTACTTC
NA	TRBJ2-3	TRBV5-4	TRBD2	CASSADVAGVPIGTDTQYF	TGTGCCAGCAGCGCTGACGTAGCGGGGGTGCCGATAGGCACAGATACGCAGTATTTT
NA	TRBJ2-1	TRBV10-3	TRBD2	CAISDMTSGSGDEQFF	TGTGCCATCAGTGATATGACTAGCGGGAGTGGGGATGAGCAGTTCTTC
NA	TRBJ2-7	TRBV20-1	NA	CSGRLEDEQYF	TGCAGTGGCCGGTTAGAAGACGAGCAGTACTTC
NA	TRBJ1-1	TRBV5-4	NA	CASSLMGREAFF	TGTGCCAGCAGCCTAATGGGCCGCGAAGCTTTCTTT
once	TRBJ2-7	TRBV15	TRBD2	CATSVSGSPHYEQYF	TGTGCCACCAGTGTTAGCGGGAGCCCTCACTACGAGCAGTACTTC
NA	TRBJ1-5	TRBV7-3	NA	CASSLFWGVEEGNQPQHF	TGTGCCAGCAGCTTATTTTGGGGGGTGGAGGAAGGCAATCAGCCCCAGCATTTT
NA	TRBJ2-5	TRBV28	NA	CASSSDSGPQETQYF	TGTGCCAGCAGTTCGGATAGCGGACCCCAAGAGACCCAGTACTTC
once	TRBJ2-2	TRBV5-8	NA	CASSLRSQAGELFF	TGTGCCAGCAGCTTGCGGTCCCAGGCCGGGGAGCTGTTTTTT
NA	TRBJ1-6	TRBV7-6	NA	CASSLAYGGALHF	TGTGCCAGCAGCTTAGCCTACGGGGGAGCCCTCCACTTT
NA	TRBJ1-2	TRBV13	TRBD1	CASSPPNRGNDYGYTF	TGTGCCAGCAGCCCACCAAACAGGGGGAATGACTATGGCTACACCTTC
NA	TRBJ2-2	TRBV6-6	TRBD1	CASKPGQGDTGELFF	TGTGCCAGCAAACCGGGACAGGGGGACACCGGGGAGCTGTTTTTT
NA	TRBJ2-7	TRBV5-8	NA	CASSLPSTLRVEQYF	TGTGCCAGCAGCTTACCGAGTACTTTGAGGGTCGAGCAGTACTTC
NA	TRBJ2-2	TRBV7-3	NA	CASSPGFLRGNTGELFF	TGTGCCAGCAGCCCAGGATTCCTGCGGGGGAACACCGGGGAGCTGTTTTTT
NA	TRBJ2-7	TRBV7-3	NA	CASSLTPTSIYEQYF	TGTGCCAGCAGCCTAACCCCGACTAGTATCTACGAGCAGTACTTC
NA	TRBJ2-1	TRBV6-1	NA	CASSERITTSYNEQFF	TGTGCCAGCAGTGAGCGGATTACGACCTCCTACAATGAGCAGTTCTTC
NA	TRBJ2-3	TRBV21-1	NA	CASSKGTSGFTDTQYF	TGTGCCAGCAGCAAAGGGACTAGCGGATTCACAGATACGCAGTATTTT